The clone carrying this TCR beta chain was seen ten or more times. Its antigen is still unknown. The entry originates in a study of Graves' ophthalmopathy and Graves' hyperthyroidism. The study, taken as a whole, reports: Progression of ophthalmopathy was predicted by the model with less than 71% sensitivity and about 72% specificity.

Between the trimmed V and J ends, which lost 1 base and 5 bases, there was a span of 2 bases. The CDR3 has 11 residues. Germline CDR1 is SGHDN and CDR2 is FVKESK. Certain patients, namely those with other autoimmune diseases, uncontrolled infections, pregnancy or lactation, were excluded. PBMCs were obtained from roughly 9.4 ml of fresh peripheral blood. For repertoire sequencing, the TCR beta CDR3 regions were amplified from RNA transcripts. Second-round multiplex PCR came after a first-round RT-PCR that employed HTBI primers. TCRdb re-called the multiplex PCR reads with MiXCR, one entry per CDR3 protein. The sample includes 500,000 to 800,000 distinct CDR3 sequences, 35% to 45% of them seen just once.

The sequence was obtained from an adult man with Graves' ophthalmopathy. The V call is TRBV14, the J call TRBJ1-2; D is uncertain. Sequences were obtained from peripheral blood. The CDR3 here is CASSQGYGYTF. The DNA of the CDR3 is TGTGCCAGCAGCCAAGGGTATGGCTACACCTTC.